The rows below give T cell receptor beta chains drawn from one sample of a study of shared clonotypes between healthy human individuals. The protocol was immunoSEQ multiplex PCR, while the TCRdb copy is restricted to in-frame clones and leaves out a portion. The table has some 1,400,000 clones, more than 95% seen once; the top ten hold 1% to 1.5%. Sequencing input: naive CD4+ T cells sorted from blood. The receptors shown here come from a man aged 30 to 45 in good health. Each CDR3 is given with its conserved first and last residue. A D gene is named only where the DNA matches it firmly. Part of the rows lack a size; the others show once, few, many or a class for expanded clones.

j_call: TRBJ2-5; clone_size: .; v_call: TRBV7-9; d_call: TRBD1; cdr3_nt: TGTGCCAGCAGCTTCCGGGACAGCTCCCAAGAGACCCAGTACTTC; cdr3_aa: CASSFRDSSQETQYF
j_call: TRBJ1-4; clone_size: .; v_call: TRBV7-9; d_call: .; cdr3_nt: TGTGCCAGCAGCTTAGCGAACAGCTTCAATGAAAAACTGTTTTTT; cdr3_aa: CASSLANSFNEKLFF
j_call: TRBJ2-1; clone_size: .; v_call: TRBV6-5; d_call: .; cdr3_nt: TGTGCCAGCAGTTATCTGACCGTAAATGAGCAGTTCTTC; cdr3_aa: CASSYLTVNEQFF
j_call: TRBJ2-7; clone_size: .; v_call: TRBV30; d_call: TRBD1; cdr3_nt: TGTGCCTGGAGTCCCTGGGACAGGGGTTACGAGCAGTACTTC; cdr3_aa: CAWSPWDRGYEQYF
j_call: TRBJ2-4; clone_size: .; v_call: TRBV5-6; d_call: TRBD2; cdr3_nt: TGTGCCAGCAGCTTTCTAGCGGGAGGTGGGAACATTCAGTACTTC; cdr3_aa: CASSFLAGGGNIQYF
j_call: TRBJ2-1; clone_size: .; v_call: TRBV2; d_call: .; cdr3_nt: TGTGCCAGCAGTGAACGGGGCGGACTGGCGAGCTCCTACAATGAGCAGTTCTTC; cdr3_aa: CASSERGGLASSYNEQFF
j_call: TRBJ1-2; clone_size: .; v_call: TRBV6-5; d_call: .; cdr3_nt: TGTGCCAGCAGGCACGGCAGGGACGGTGGTGGCTACACCTTC; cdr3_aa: CASRHGRDGGGYTF
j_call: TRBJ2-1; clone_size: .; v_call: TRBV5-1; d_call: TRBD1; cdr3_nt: TGCGCCAGCAGCTTGGGGACAGGGTACAATGAGCAGTTCTTC; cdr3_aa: CASSLGTGYNEQFF
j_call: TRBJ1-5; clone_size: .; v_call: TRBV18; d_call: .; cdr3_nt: TGTGCCAGCTCACCCGGGCATAGCAATCAGCCCCAGCATTTT; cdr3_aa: CASSPGHSNQPQHF
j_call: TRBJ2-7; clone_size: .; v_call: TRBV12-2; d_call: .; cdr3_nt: TGTGCAAGTCGCTTAAACAGGGACTACGAGCAGTACTTC; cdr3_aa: CASRLNRDYEQYF
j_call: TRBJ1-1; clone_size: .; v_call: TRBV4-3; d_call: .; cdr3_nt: TGCGCCAGCAGCCAAGACAGGAAAGGGGGTACTGAAGCTTTCTTT; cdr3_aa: CASSQDRKGGTEAFF
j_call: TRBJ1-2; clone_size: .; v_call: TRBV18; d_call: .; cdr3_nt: TGTGCCAGCTCACCCTCCGGGTCCTATGGCTACACCTTC; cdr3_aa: CASSPSGSYGYTF
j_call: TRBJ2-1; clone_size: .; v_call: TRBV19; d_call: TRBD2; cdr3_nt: TGTGCCAGTAGTATAGGGGCGGGGGGCAATGAGCAGTTCTTC; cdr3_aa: CASSIGAGGNEQFF
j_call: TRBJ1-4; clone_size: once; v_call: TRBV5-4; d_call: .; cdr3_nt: TGTGCCAGCAGCTTGGGCGGGACGTTTAATGAAAAACTGTTTTTT; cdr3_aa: CASSLGGTFNEKLFF
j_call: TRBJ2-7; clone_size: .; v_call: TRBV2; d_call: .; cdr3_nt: TGTGCCAGCATTATGACCAGGACCTACGAGCAGTACTTC; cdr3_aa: CASIMTRTYEQYF
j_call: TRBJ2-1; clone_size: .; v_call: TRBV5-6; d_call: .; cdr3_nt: TGTGCCAGCAGCCCCGCAGCCCTAGACAATGAGCAGTTCTTC; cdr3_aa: CASSPAALDNEQFF
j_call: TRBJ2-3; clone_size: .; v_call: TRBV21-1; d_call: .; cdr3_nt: TGTGCCAGCTGGCGGCCGGCAGATACGCAGTATTTT; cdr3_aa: CASWRPADTQYF
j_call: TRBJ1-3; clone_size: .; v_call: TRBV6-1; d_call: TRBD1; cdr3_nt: TGTGCCAGCAGTGCGATTAGGGGGCACTCTGGAAACACCATATATTTT; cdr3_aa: CASSAIRGHSGNTIYF
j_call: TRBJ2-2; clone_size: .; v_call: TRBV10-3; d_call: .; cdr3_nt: TGTGCCATCAGTGAGTTAAGCGGAACCGGGGAGCTGTTTTTT; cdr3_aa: CAISELSGTGELFF
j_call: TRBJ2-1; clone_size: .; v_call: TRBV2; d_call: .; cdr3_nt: TGTGCCAGCAAACCCCCGGCGGCTGTCTACAATGAGCAGTTCTTC; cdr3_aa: CASKPPAAVYNEQFF
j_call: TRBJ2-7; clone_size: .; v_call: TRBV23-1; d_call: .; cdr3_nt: TGCGCCAGCAGTCCTTTGGGCCACGAGCAGTACTTC; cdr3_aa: CASSPLGHEQYF